The next 7 T cell receptor beta chains were all read from a single sample in a study of cytomegalovirus exposure and HLA in healthy donors. Primers included in the PCR were 60 Vbeta and 13 Jbeta primers. Using immunoSEQ multiplex PCR, the repertoire was profiled, and TCRdb retains in-frame clones only, with some absent. The data show 150,000 to 200,000 clones, around four fifths seen once. The material sequenced was PBMCs. All receptors come from a woman aged 50 to 60 in good health and CMV-seronegative.

The table lists this clone with a count of one. The chain couples TRBV7-9 to TRBJ2-5, with D maybe TRBD1 (5 bases). The CDR3 sequence is 13 residues long. The V gene lost 1 base and the J gene lost 4 bases, with 7 bases spanning the gap. Germline V gene sequence: CDR1 SEHNR, CDR2 FQNEAQ (reference sequence). The CDR3 nucleotides are TGTGCCAGCAGCTTAGAGGGGCGAGAGACCCAGTACTTC. Translated: CASSLEGRETQYF.

The J gene is TRBJ2-1, the V gene TRBV23-1; 8 nucleotides line up with TRBD2. Being an ORF, TRBV23-1 has a function that is uncertain. The length of the CDR3 is 17 residues. V shed 2 bases and J 1 base; nucleotides not matched to a gene: 7. The CDR3 DNA follows: TGCGCCAGCAGTCAAGATAGGAGCGGGAGTTCCTACAATGAGCAGTTCTTC. It specifies CASSQDRSGSSYNEQFF.

This chain joins TRBV28 and TRBJ1-1; D possibly corresponds to TRBD1 (6 bases). V gave up 6 bases and J gave up 1 base, with 27 bases separating them. The CDR3 runs 19 residues. From germline, CDR1 is MDHEN and CDR2 SYDVKM. The CDR3 sequence is CASSQKGKSPGHTNTEAFF. As DNA, the CDR3 is TGTGCCAGCAGCCAGAAGGGGAAATCTCCGGGACACACGAACACTGAAGCTTTCTTT.

This chain uses TRBV5-1 with TRBJ2-2, with a weak D call TRBD1 (6 bases). CDR1 is SGHRS, CDR2 YFSETQ, per germline. V was cut by 4 bases and J by 1 base, with 11 bases left in between. This CDR3 region has 15 residues. The CDR3 sequence: CASSRQVVNTGELFF. The DNA for the CDR3 is TGCGCCAGCAGCCGACAGGTCGTGAACACCGGGGAGCTGTTTTTT.

V usage is TRBV7-8 and J usage is TRBJ2-6; 10 bases line up with TRBD1. Germline-derived CDR1 and CDR2 are SGHVS and FQNEAQ. The trim removed 5 bases at V and 4 bases at J, leaving 11 bases unmatched. This CDR3 has 18 amino acids. The DNA for the CDR3 is TGTGCCAGCAGCGTTCAGGACAGGGGGGCGAAGGGGGCCAACGTCCTGACTTTC. It encodes CASSVQDRGAKGANVLTF.

The rearrangement links TRBV12-1 to TRBJ1-5; TRBD1 is the table's D call, not checked against the DNA. TRBV12-1 is tagged as a pseudogene. CDR3 length equals 14 residues. Written as DNA, the CDR3 is TGTGCCAGCAGCAGGACAGTTCTTTATCAGCCCCAGCATTTT. This gives the protein CASSRTVLYQPQHF.

The chain has TRBV13 and TRBJ1-2; TRBD1 aligns across 7 bases. J was trimmed by 5 bases and V by 1 base; bases with no gene match: 4. This CDR3 spans 14 amino acids. Germline CDR1 reads PRHDT; CDR2 reads FYEKMQ (reference sequence). CDR3 bases: TGTGCCAGCAGCTTAGTAGGGGGCCTGTATGGCTACACCTTC. Its translation is CASSLVGGLYGYTF.